This T cell receptor beta chain stems from a study of blood T cell repertoires in COVID-19. The wider study: T cells, B-cell-depleted T cells, or PBMCs supplied cDNA or gDNA.

Source study methods: Amplification of reference gene primers provided the estimated nucleated cell counts. Generated by immunoSEQ multiplex PCR, the TCRdb table keeps only in-frame clones and is missing some. Clone size and the V and J calls come from that table; the DNA yielded D and trimming. The sample records just over 150,000 clones, 82% being singletons. Trimming took 3 bases from V and 10 from J; bases not matched to a gene: 2. Looked up from germline, CDR1 is SEHNR and CDR2 is FQNEAQ (reference sequence). This CDR3 comprises 12 residues. Seattle researchers signed up patients amid active infection and tracked them longitudinally.

The chain recombines TRBV7-9 with TRBJ1-3, with TRBD1 matching over 8 bases. This receptor was obtained from a woman aged 40 to 55 with COVID-19, enrolled during active disease. Source material: peripheral blood. This CDR3 is CASSFRTGTIYF. CDR3 DNA sequence: TGTGCCAGCAGCTTCCGGACAGGGACCATATATTTT.